This T cell receptor (beta chain) stems from a study of OX40 agonist ivuxolimab in advanced cancers. TCRdb's copy holds only in-frame clones and misses some; the assay was immunoSEQ multiplex PCR. In the table there are approximately 120,000 clones, around 92% of which are singletons. In germline, CDR1 is MNHNS, CDR2 SASEGT. Germline trimming cut 3 bases from V and 1 base from J; bases unmatched to any gene: 4. The CDR3 length is 15 residues. The genes are TRBV6-1 and TRBJ1-1, with 8 bases identical to TRBD1. Specimen: CD4+ or CD8+ T cells sorted from blood, collected in a trial of the OX40 agonist ivuxolimab. The TCR originated in an adult with an advanced solid tumor such as melanoma, head and neck, liver or kidney cancer. The CDR3 is CASSESGTGNTEAFF. Written as DNA, the CDR3 is TGTGCCAGCAGTGAGAGTGGGACAGGGAACACTGAAGCTTTCTTT.